This paragraph covers one T cell receptor beta chain sequence. Its antigen remains unidentified. No base qualities exist here, and no much larger clone lies one base off it. The entry originates in a study of blood T cell repertoires in COVID-19 (dated by TCRdb to the early 2020s). General notes on the study: Samples from collaborators originated in the United States, Italy and Spain and spanned both the acute and convalescent phases of COVID-19. The prospective study material was composed of cDNA or gDNA derived from T cells, B-cell-depleted T cells, or PBMCs. Deeply sampled blood TCRbeta repertoires from subjects exposed to, actively infected with, or recovered from COVID-19 were included in the dataset. The repertoires were made available in a free public database intended to serve as a resource for research on the immune response to SARS-CoV-2. Samples came from the ongoing ImmuneRACE study (first 160 participants) plus 1,254 subjects from 6 global collaborators. The sample metadata nearly always contained a de-identified subject ID, COVID-19 status, age in years and sex. HLA class I and class II types, where available, came from metadata supplied by the sample provider rather than from assay-based typing. Here is what the overall study found, with its caveats: The quantity of clinical and demographic metadata differed by source and by participant and was supplied without curation.

The CDR3 goes from the cysteine to the phenylalanine over 14 residues. Left in the record is the CDR3 DNA by itself, 42 bases read in frame from the first base. V is clipped by 5 bases and J by 1 base, and the sequence between their germline boundaries is 12 bases long. The CDR1 and CDR2 encoded by the germline V gene are MNHEY and SVGEGT. TCRbeta CDR3 regions were amplified from genomic DNA by means of the immunoSEQ Assay, a bias-controlled multiplex PCR. As for the authors' bioinformatics: The number of nucleated cells in each sample was estimated by amplification of reference gene primers within the assay. Sequence reads were collapsed and filtered to measure the absolute abundance of every unique TCRbeta CDR3 rearrangement. For each sample, productive Simpson clonality was calculated as the square root of Simpson's diversity index over productive rearrangements. Held by TCRdb, this immuneACCESS table contains in-frame sequences only and omits some clones. Under half of the omission traces to an unresolved V gene where checked; the cause of the rest is unknown. V and J calls and clone size follow that table, whereas D and trimming were derived from the DNA. The sample contains about 240,000 clones, about 82% of them found a single time. Jointly, the top ten make up approximately 5.1% of the sample.

At one collaborating source in Seattle, patients were enrolled during active infection and were followed longitudinally through the course of disease. Collaborating institutions collected whole blood in K2EDTA tubes following their own protocols. For TCRbeta analysis, collaborator samples were shipped as frozen whole blood, as isolated PBMCs, or as DNA extracted from either sample type. The rearrangement joined TRBV6-2 or TRBV6-3 to TRBJ2-7; TRBD2 is perhaps the D gene, given 6 matching bases. The source is a man in his fifties with COVID-19, enrolled during active disease. Sequencing used peripheral blood. The CDR3 region has the sequence CASSDRGGSYEQYF. The base sequence is TGTGCCAGCAGTGATAGAGGAGGGTCCTACGAGCAGTACTTC.